Presented here are 16 T cell receptor beta chains from one specimen sequenced in a study of cytomegalovirus exposure and HLA in healthy donors. Sequencing used immunoSEQ multiplex PCR; TCRdb keeps in-frame clones, though not all of them. Of 250,000 to 300,000 clones in the sample, around 90% were seen once. The sequencing sample was made of PBMCs. Receptors were obtained from a woman aged 18-35 years in good health and CMV-seronegative.

The rearrangement links TRBV9 to TRBJ2-5; D might be TRBD2 (7 bases). Trimming shortened V by 4 bases and J by 7 bases, and 20 bases separated the two germline ends. Per germline, CDR1 SGDLS and CDR2 YYNGEE. The CDR3 spans 15 residues. DNA of the CDR3: TGTGCCAGCAGCTTTGGACTAGGGGGGTCCGGGACCCAGTACTTC. Translating gives CASSFGLGGSGTQYF.

This chain uses TRBV6-5 with TRBJ2-3; TRBD2 is a possible D gene (5 bases). V dropped 6 bases and J dropped 6 bases, with 16 bases sitting between them. Germline V gene data show CDR1 as MNHEY and CDR2 as SVGAGI. This CDR3 contains 14 residues. The DNA of the CDR3 is TGTGCCAGCAGGCCAACCACTAGTCAGGATACGCAGTATTTT. It specifies CASRPTTSQDTQYF.

The genes are TRBV29-1 and TRBJ2-2; D perhaps matches TRBD2 (6 bases). Germline V lookup: CDR1 SQVTM, CDR2 ANQGSEA. The CDR3 sequence is 12 residues long. V shed 3 bases and J shed 5 bases, with 7 bases lying between them. CDR3 coding DNA: TGCAGCGTTGACGGGGGAACCGGGGAGCTGTTTTTT. This gives the protein CSVDGGTGELFF.

This chain links TRBV10-3 with TRBJ1-2; TRBD1 agrees at 8 bases. The V and J ends lost 3 bases and 6 bases, in that order; junction bases with no gene match: 6. Per the germline V gene, CDR1 is ENHRY and CDR2 is SYGVKD. This CDR3 spans 14 amino acids. This chain's CDR3 is CAISDLQGENGYTF. The CDR3 DNA sequence: TGTGCCATCAGTGACCTACAGGGGGAGAATGGCTACACCTTC.

The CDR3 reads CASFYRGNTGELFF. DNA of the CDR3: TGTGCCAGCTTCTACAGGGGAAACACCGGGGAGCTGTTTTTT. The chain links TRBV6-1 to TRBJ2-2, with 7 bases that match TRBD1. The V segment lost 8 bases and the J segment 2 bases; nucleotides outside the gene matches: 5. CDR3 length: 14 amino acids. CDR1 MNHNS and CDR2 SASEGT come from the germline V gene.

The chain joins TRBV28 to TRBJ1-2, with a tentative D call TRBD1 (5 bases). The germline gives CDR1 MDHEN, CDR2 SYDVKM. This CDR3 has 14 residues. V shed 6 bases and J shed 8 bases, with 19 bases lying between them. The CDR3 is CASSKMGGTGGYTF. The CDR3 region has the DNA TGTGCCAGCAGCAAAATGGGGGGGACGGGAGGCTACACCTTC.

This sequence joins TRBV27 and TRBJ2-3; D not resolved. Trimming took off 4 bases at V and 2 bases at J, with 4 bases between the two ends. The CDR3 is 12 amino acids. Germline lookup yields CDR1 MNHEY and CDR2 SMNVEV (reference sequence). The CDR3 DNA reads TGTGCCAGCAGTTCCTACACAGATACGCAGTATTTT. Translation gives CASSSYTDTQYF.

The chain recombines TRBV5-1 with TRBJ1-5; no definite D call. Germline V gives CDR1 SGHRS, CDR2 YFSETQ. The CDR3 contains 15 residues. V lost 0 bases, J lost 1 base, and 8 bases lay in between. CDR3 coding DNA: TGCGCCAGCAGCTTGGACGGGTCGAGCAATCAGCCCCAGCATTTT. Its protein is CASSLDGSSNQPQHF.

The chain is built from TRBV27 and TRBJ1-2; 7 nucleotides agree with TRBD1. Germline V gene data show CDR1 as MNHEY and CDR2 as SMNVEV (reference sequence). The CDR3 is 14 amino acids. The junction had 2 bases not matched to a gene; V was cut back by 4 bases and J by 0 bases. The CDR3 DNA sequence: TGTGCCAGCAGTTCGGACAGGTCTAACTATGGCTACACCTTC. Its protein is CASSSDRSNYGYTF.

The chain combines TRBV7-3 with TRBJ2-1; 12 bases line up with TRBD1. The CDR3 spans 17 residues. V was clipped by 2 bases and J by 8 bases; unmatched bases: 10. Per the germline V gene, CDR1 is SGHTA and CDR2 is FQGTGA. The CDR3 loop is CASSLGPTGTGGYEQFF. CDR3 DNA: TGTGCCAGCAGCTTAGGGCCGACCGGGACAGGGGGCTATGAGCAGTTCTTC.

This clone was seen a single time. The chain combines TRBV27 with TRBJ1-5; D not certain. The CDR3 length is 15 residues. The V and J ends lost 3 bases and 0 bases respectively, with 9 bases between them. Germline-derived CDR1 and CDR2 are MNHEY and SMNVEV (reference sequence). The CDR3 DNA reads as TGTGCCAGCAGTTTGGAGGGTTATAGCAATCAGCCCCAGCATTTT. It yields the protein CASSLEGYSNQPQHF.

The rearrangement uses TRBV11-2 and TRBJ2-1, with D perhaps TRBD1 (7 bases). The CDR3 covers 15 residues. Trimming shortened V by 5 bases and J by 7 bases, and 18 bases separated the two germline ends. Germline lookup yields CDR1 SGHAT and CDR2 FQNNGV. In DNA form, the CDR3 reads TGTGCCAGCAGCAACCAGGGGGGTGGTTATAATGAGCAGTTCTTC. Amino acid sequence: CASSNQGGGYNEQFF.

This clone was counted only a few times. The rearrangement uses TRBV25-1 and TRBJ1-6; tentatively, D is TRBD1 (6 bases). The ends were cut back, 6 bases at V and 14 bases at J, with 20 bases in the middle. Germline CDR1 and CDR2: MGHDK and SYGVNS. CDR3 length: 14 residues. The CDR3 coding sequence is TGTGCCAGCAGCCAGACAGGATCTGATGGCACCCTCCACTTT. This codes for CASSQTGSDGTLHF. The full variable domain, in which reference TRBV25-1 and TRBJ1-6 provide the parts outside the CDR3, is EADIYQTPRYLVIGTGKKITLECSQTMGHDKMYWYQQDPGMELHLIHYSYGVNSTEKGDLSSESTVSRIRTEHFPLTLESARPSHTSQYLCASSQTGSDGTLHFGNGTRLTVT.

The chain combines TRBV6-1 with TRBJ1-1, with D uncertain. Trimming shortened V by 2 bases and J by 0 bases, and 4 bases separated the two germline ends. Germline loops: CDR1 MNHNS, CDR2 SASEGT. The CDR3 is 13 residues long. The CDR3 DNA sequence: TGTGCCAGCAGTGAAACACTGAACACTGAAGCTTTCTTT. Residues: CASSETLNTEAFF.

J is TRBJ2-7 and V is TRBV18; perhaps TRBD2 as D (6 bases). CDR1 is KGHSH, CDR2 LQKENI, per germline. The germline V and J ends were trimmed by 5 bases and 6 bases, with 14 bases remaining between them. This CDR3 is built from 13 residues. The CDR3 protein is CASSTGAGSEQYF. In nucleotides, the CDR3 is TGTGCCAGCTCAACAGGAGCGGGCAGCGAGCAGTACTTC.

The gene calls are TRBV5-4 and TRBJ2-2; 9 nucleotides agree with TRBD2. This CDR3 region has 15 residues. The germline gives CDR1 SGHNT, CDR2 YYREEE (reference sequence). Trimming at V came to 0 bases and at J to 6 bases, leaving 3 bases not matched to a gene. In DNA, the CDR3 is TGTGCCAGCAGCTTGGCTAGCGGGGTGGCCGGGGAGCTGTTTTTT. This gives the protein CASSLASGVAGELFF.